The T cell receptor beta chain under discussion was sequenced for a study of shared T cell receptors in the human thymus (dated by TCRdb to about 2021). For the wider study: The study examined how self-reactive, shared T-cell receptor alpha chains are generated in the human thymus.

The junction shows trimming of 3 bases on V and 1 base on J, and the gene matches do not reach 0 bases of it. The CDR3 sequence holds 14 residues, the cysteine and phenylalanine included. This entry keeps only the CDR3 DNA: 42 bases, framed from base 1. The germline V gene (reference sequence) provides CDR1 GTSNPN and CDR2 SVGIG. Receptors were amplified or captured by the immunoSEQ multiplex PCR assay. TCRdb took this table from immuneACCESS and kept in-frame rearrangements with V and J called. Such tables lack part of the clones; where checked against another copy, unresolved V genes explain under half of the gap, and the rest is unexplained. In this sample the table shows about 380,000 clones, just under 95% of which occur a single time. The ten largest make up approximately 0.02% of the sample. Of note for this clone: Its antigen is not yet known. Per-base qualities were not stored, and no clone one base away is much larger.

This TCR came from a human donor. Recombination connected TRBV30 to TRBJ2-7; 13 bases in between match TRBD2. The material sequenced was thymocytes. The DNA is TGTGCCTGGAGGGGACTAGCGGGGTCCTACGAGCAGTACTTC. It translates to CAWRGLAGSYEQYF.